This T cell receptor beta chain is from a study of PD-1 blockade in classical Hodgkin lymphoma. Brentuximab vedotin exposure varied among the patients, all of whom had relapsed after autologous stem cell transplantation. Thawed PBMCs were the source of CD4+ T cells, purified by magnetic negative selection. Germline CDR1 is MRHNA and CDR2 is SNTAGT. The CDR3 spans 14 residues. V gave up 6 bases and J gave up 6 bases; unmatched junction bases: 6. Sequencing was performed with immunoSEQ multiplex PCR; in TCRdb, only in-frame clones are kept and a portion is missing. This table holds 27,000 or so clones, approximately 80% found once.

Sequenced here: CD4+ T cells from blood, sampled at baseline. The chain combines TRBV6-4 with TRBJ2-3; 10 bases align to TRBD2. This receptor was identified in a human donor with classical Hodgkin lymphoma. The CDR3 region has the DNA TGTGCCAGCAGCGTAGCGGGGGGACACGATACGCAGTATTTT. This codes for CASSVAGGHDTQYF.